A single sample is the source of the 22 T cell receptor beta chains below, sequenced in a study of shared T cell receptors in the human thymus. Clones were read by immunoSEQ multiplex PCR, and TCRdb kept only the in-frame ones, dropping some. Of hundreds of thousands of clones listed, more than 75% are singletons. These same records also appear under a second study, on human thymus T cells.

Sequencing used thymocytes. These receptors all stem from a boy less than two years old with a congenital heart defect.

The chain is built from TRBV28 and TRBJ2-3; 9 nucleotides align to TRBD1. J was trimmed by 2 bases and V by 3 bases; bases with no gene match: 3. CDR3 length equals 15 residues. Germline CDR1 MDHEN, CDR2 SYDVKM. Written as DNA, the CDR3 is TGTGCCAGCAGTTTCCGGGACAGGGACACAGATACGCAGTATTTT. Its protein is CASSFRDRDTDTQYF.

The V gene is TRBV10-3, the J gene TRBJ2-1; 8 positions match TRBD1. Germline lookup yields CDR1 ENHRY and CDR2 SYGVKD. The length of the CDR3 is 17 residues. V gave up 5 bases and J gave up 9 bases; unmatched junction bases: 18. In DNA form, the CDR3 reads TGTGCCATCAGTCAGCTCGGGACAGGTCCCCCTCTGGGTGAGCAGTTCTTC. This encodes CAISQLGTGPPLGEQFF.

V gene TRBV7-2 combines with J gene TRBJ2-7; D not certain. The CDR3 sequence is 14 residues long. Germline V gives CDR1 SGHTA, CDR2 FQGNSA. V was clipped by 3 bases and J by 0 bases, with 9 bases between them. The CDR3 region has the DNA TGTGCCAGCAGCTTCAAAACACCCTCCTACGAGCAGTACTTC. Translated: CASSFKTPSYEQYF.

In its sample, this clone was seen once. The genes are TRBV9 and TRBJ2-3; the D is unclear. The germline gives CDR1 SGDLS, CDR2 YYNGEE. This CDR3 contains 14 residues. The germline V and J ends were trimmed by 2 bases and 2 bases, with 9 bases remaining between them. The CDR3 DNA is TGTGCCAGCAGCGTTAATTACTACACAGATACGCAGTATTTT. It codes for CASSVNYYTDTQYF.

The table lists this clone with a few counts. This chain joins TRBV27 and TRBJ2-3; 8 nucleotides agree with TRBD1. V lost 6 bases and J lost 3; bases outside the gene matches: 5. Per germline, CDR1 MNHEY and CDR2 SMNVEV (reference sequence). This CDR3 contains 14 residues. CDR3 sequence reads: CASSGDRRTDTQYF. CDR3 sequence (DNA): TGTGCCAGCAGCGGGGACAGGCGGACAGATACGCAGTATTTT.

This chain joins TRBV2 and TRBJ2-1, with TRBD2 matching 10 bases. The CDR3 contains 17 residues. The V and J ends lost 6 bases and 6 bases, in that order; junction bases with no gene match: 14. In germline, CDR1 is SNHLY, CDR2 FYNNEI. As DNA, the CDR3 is TGTGCCAGCAGAGGGACTAGCGCGCCTGGAGGTAGCAATGAGCAGTTCTTC. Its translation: CASRGTSAPGGSNEQFF.

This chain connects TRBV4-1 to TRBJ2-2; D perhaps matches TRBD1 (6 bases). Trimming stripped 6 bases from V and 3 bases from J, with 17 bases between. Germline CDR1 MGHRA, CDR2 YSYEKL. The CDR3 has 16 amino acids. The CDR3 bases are TGCGCCAGCAGTCCTCTCAGGACAGCTCACACCGGGGAGCTGTTTTTT. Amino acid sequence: CASSPLRTAHTGELFF.

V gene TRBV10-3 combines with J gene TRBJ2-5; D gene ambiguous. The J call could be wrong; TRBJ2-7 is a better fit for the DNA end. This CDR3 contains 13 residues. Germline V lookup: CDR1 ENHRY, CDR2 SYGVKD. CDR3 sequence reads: CAISLTDSYEQYF. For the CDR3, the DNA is TGTGCCATCAGTCTGACGGACTCCTACGAGCAGTACTTC.

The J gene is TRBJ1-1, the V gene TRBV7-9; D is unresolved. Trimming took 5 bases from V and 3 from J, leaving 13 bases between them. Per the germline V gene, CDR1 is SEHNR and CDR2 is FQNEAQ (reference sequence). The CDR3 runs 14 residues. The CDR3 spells CASSPRHPHTEAFF. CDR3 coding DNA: TGTGCCAGCAGCCCCCGACACCCTCACACTGAAGCTTTCTTT.

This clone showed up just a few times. CDR3 in amino acids: CASSYTGGPYEQYF. CDR3 DNA: TGTGCCAGCAGCTACACCGGAGGGCCGTACGAGCAGTACTTC. This chain joins TRBV5-4 and TRBJ2-7, with a weak D call TRBD2 (6 bases). The V end lost 3 bases, the J end lost 4 bases, and 14 bases lay between the germline ends. CDR1 and CDR2 (germline): SGHNT, YYREEE (reference sequence). This CDR3 region has 14 residues. The variable domain in full, completed from reference TRBV5-4 and TRBJ2-7, reads ETGVTQSPTHLIKTRGQQVTLRCSSQSGHNTVSWYQQALGQGPQFIFQYYREEENGRGNFPPRFSGLQFPNYSSELNVNALELDDSALYLCASSYTGGPYEQYFGPGTRLTVT.

CDR3 residues: CASSRLGPLQTYNEQFF. The CDR3 DNA follows: TGCGCCAGCAGCCGTCTCGGCCCCTTGCAGACTTACAATGAGCAGTTCTTC. V usage is TRBV5-1 and J usage is TRBJ2-1; unclear D gene. The V end lost 4 bases, the J end lost 4 bases, and 21 bases lay between the germline ends. From germline, CDR1 is SGHRS and CDR2 YFSETQ. This CDR3 has 17 residues.

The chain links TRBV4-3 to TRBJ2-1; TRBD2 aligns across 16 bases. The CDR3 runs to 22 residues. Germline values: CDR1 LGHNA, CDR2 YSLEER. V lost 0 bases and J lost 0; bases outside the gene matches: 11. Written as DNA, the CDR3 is TGCGCCAGCAGCCAAGATTATGGGACTAGCGGGGGGGCCCCCAGCTCCTACAATGAGCAGTTCTTC. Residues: CASSQDYGTSGGAPSSYNEQFF.

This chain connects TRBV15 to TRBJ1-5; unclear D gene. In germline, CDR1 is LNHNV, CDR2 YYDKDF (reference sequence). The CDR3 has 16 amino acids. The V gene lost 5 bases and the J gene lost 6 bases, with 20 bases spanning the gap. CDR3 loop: CATSPLGFSSGQPQHF. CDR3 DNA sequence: TGTGCCACCAGCCCCCTTGGGTTTTCCAGCGGTCAGCCCCAGCATTTT.

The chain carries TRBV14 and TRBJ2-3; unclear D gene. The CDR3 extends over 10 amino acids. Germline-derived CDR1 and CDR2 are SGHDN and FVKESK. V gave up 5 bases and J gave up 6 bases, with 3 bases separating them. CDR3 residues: CASSGDTQYF. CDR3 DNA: TGTGCCAGCAGCGGCGATACGCAGTATTTT.

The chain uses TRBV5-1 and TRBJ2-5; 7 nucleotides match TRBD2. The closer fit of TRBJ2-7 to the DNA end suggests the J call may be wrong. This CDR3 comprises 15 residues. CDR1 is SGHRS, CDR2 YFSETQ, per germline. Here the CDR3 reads CASSLAGQGSHEQYF. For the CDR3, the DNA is TGCGCCAGCAGCTTAGCGGGGCAGGGAAGCCACGAGCAGTACTTC.

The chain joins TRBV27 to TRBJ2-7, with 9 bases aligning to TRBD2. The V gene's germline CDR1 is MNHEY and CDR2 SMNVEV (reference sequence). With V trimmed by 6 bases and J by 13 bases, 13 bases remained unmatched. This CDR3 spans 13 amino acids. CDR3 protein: CASSLGGGGAPYF. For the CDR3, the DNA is TGTGCCAGCAGCCTAGGTGGCGGGGGGGCCCCATACTTC.

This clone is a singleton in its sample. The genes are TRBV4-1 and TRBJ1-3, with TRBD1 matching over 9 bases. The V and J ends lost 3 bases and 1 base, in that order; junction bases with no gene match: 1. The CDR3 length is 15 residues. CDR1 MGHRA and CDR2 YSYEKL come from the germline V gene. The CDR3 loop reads CASSHGQGSGNTIYF. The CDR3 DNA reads TGCGCCAGCAGCCACGGACAGGGGTCTGGAAACACCATATATTTT.

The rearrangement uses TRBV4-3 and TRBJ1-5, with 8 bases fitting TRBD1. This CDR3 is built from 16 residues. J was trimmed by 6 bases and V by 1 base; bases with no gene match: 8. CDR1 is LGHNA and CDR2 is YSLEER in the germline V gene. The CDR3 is CASSQGWTGFAQPQHF. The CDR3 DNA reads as TGCGCCAGCAGCCAAGGGTGGACAGGGTTTGCTCAGCCCCAGCATTTT.

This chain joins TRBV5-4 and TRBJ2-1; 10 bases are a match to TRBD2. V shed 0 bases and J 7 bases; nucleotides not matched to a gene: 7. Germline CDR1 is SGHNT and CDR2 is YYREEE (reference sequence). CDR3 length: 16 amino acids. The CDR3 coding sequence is TGTGCCAGCAGCTTGGAGAGGTCTAGCGGGGGAAATGAGCAGTTCTTC. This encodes CASSLERSSGGNEQFF.

CDR3 loop: CASSLVTQGGTEAFF. CDR3 nucleotide sequence: TGTGCCAGCAGCCTAGTCACCCAGGGCGGCACTGAAGCTTTCTTT. V is TRBV9 and J is TRBJ1-1; D might be TRBD1 (5 bases). Germline V gene lookup returns CDR1 SGDLS and CDR2 YYNGEE. The V gene lost 4 bases and the J gene lost 4 bases, with 17 bases spanning the gap. The CDR3 is 15 residues long.

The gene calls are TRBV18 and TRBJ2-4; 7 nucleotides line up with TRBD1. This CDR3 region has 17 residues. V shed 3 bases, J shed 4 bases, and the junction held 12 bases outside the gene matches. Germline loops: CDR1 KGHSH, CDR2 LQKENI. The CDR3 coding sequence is TGTGCCAGCTCACCTCGAGAGACAGGGAGAGCGAAAAACATTCAGTACTTC. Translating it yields CASSPRETGRAKNIQYF.

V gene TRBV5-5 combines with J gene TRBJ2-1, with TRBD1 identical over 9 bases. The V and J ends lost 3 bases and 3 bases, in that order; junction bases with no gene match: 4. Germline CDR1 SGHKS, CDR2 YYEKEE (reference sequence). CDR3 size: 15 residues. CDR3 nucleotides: TGTGCCAGCAGCTGGGGACAGGGATACTACAATGAGCAGTTCTTC. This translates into CASSWGQGYYNEQFF.